One and the same sample provided the 31 T cell receptor beta chains below, sequenced in a study of OX40 agonist ivuxolimab in advanced cancers. This table comes from immunoSEQ multiplex PCR, and its TCRdb copy is limited to in-frame clones, with some not included. The sample includes 85,000 to 130,000 clones, 90% seen only once; the top ten take around 0.47%. The sequencing here drew on CD4+ or CD8+ T cells sorted from blood, taken in a trial of the OX40 agonist ivuxolimab. All receptors derive from an adult with an advanced solid tumor such as melanoma, head and neck, liver or kidney cancer.

This clone was detected once. The chain links TRBV4-3 to TRBJ2-7, with D tentatively TRBD2 (6 bases). The CDR3 runs to 12 residues. Germline CDR1 LGHNA, CDR2 YSLEER. Trimming left V 4 bases short and J 4 bases short, with 8 bases between. CDR3 sequence: CASSLGTYEQYF. For the CDR3, the DNA is TGCGCCAGCAGCCTGGGGACTTACGAGCAGTACTTC.

The chain has TRBV4-3 and TRBJ1-2; 8 nucleotides agree with TRBD1. This CDR3 contains 17 residues. Germline V gives CDR1 LGHNA, CDR2 YSLEER. The trim removed 0 bases at V and 2 bases at J, leaving 8 bases unmatched. The CDR3 DNA sequence: TGCGCCAGCAGCCAAGATCCGTGGGGGGACAGGAACTATGGCTACACCTTC. Residues: CASSQDPWGDRNYGYTF.

The chain recombines TRBV19 with TRBJ1-6; D not resolved. Germline V gene lookup returns CDR1 LNHDA and CDR2 SQIVND (reference sequence). The CDR3 contains 14 residues. V lost 8 bases and J 0 bases, leaving 8 bases between the germline ends. The CDR3 spells CASRGSSYNSPLHF. CDR3 DNA: TGTGCCAGTCGTGGGAGCTCCTATAATTCACCCCTCCACTTT.

The chain couples TRBV4-2 to TRBJ1-2; 9 nucleotides match TRBD1. From germline, CDR1 is LGHNA and CDR2 YNFKEQ. V shed 2 bases, J shed 6 bases, and the junction held 4 bases outside the gene matches. The CDR3 has 14 residues. The CDR3 DNA sequence: TGTGCCAGCAGCCAATCTGGGGACAGGGATGGCTACACCTTC. It yields the protein CASSQSGDRDGYTF.

The chain links TRBV5-1 to TRBJ1-6; D is ambiguous. V lost 0 bases to trimming and J lost 8 bases, with 12 bases between them. Germline values: CDR1 SGHRS, CDR2 YFSETQ. The CDR3 covers 15 residues. CDR3 DNA: TGCGCCAGCAGCTTGGAAAGGATTTTTGATTCACCCCTCCACTTT. Translation gives CASSLERIFDSPLHF.

This CDR3 is CATPSHTIYF. CDR3 bases: TGTGCCACCCCAAGCCACACCATATATTTT. The V and J genes are TRBV6-5 and TRBJ1-3, with no clear D. The V gene's germline CDR1 is MNHEY and CDR2 SVGAGI. The CDR3 is 10 residues long. The V end lost 10 bases, the J end lost 8 bases, and 9 bases lay between the germline ends.

The V and J genes are TRBV4-2 and TRBJ1-6; D possibly corresponds to TRBD1 (5 bases). Germline V gene data show CDR1 as LGHNA and CDR2 as YNFKEQ. The CDR3 runs 13 residues. The V and J ends lost 0 bases and 10 bases respectively, with 7 bases between them. As DNA, the CDR3 is TGTGCCAGCAGCCAAGACCGGGGGTCACCCCTCCACTTT. This sequence encodes CASSQDRGSPLHF.

V gene TRBV28 combines with J gene TRBJ2-7; weak D call: TRBD1 (6 bases). The germline V gene encodes CDR1 MDHEN and CDR2 SYDVKM. This CDR3 has 16 amino acids. V lost 5 bases, J lost 0 bases, and 17 bases lay in between. CDR3 residues: CASSLTDSGASYEQYF. The CDR3 region has the DNA TGTGCCAGCAGTCTCACGGACAGCGGAGCCTCCTACGAGCAGTACTTC.

This sequence joins TRBV7-2 and TRBJ2-2, with D maybe TRBD1 (5 bases). The CDR3 length is 18 residues. CDR1 is SGHTA and CDR2 is FQGNSA in the germline V gene. Trimming removed 0 bases at V and 1 base at J, with 15 bases between. This chain's CDR3 is CASSLASVRQGNTGELFF. The DNA for the CDR3 is TGTGCCAGCAGCTTAGCGAGTGTTAGGCAGGGGAACACCGGGGAGCTGTTTTTT.

The rearrangement uses TRBV30 and TRBJ1-2; D gene unclear. Trimming removed 0 bases from V and 3 bases from J, with 14 bases in between. CDR3 size: 15 residues. Looked up from germline, CDR1 is GTSNPN and CDR2 is SVGIG (reference sequence). The CDR3 spells CAWSVSAAIHYGYTF. In DNA, the CDR3 is TGTGCCTGGAGTGTATCGGCCGCGATCCACTATGGCTACACCTTC. Using reference TRBV30 and TRBJ1-2 for the parts outside the CDR3, the full variable domain is SQTIHQWPATLVQPVGSPLSLECTVEGTSNPNLYWYRQAAGRGLQLLFYSVGIGQISSEVPQNLSASRPQDRQFILSSKKLLLSDSGFYLCAWSVSAAIHYGYTFGSGTRLTVV.

With respect to this clone: At one end the junction does not follow the germline gene, possibly because of a read error. The rearrangement uses TRBV15 and TRBJ1-5; D is uncertain. Germline V gives CDR1 LNHNV, CDR2 YYDKDF (reference sequence). The CDR3 loop spans 15 amino acids. The CDR3: CAASVTKGSNQPQHF. CDR3 DNA sequence: TGTGCCGCCAGCGTCACGAAAGGCAGCAATCAGCCCCAGCATTTT. The entire variable domain, with the rest obtained from reference TRBV15 and TRBJ1-5, is as follows: DAMVIQNPRYQVTQFGKPVTLSCSQTLNHNVMYWYQQKSSQAPKLLFHYYDKDFNNEADTPDNFQSRRPNTSFCFLDIRSPGLGDTAMYLCAASVTKGSNQPQHFGDGTRLSIL.

The chain joins TRBV5-1 to TRBJ2-5, with TRBD2 matching over 8 bases. The V gene's germline CDR1 is SGHRS and CDR2 YFSETQ. The junction had 3 bases not matched to a gene; V was cut back by 4 bases and J by 4 bases. CDR3 size: 13 residues. CDR3 in amino acids: CASSSAGGETQYF. The CDR3 DNA reads as TGCGCCAGCAGCAGCGCGGGGGGAGAGACCCAGTACTTC.

This clone came up once. The chain recombines TRBV7-9 with TRBJ1-2; 9 bases align to TRBD1. Germline V lookup: CDR1 SEHNR, CDR2 FQNEAQ (reference sequence). This CDR3 region has 15 residues. Unmatched junction bases numbered 5, after V lost 1 base and J lost 5 bases. For the CDR3, the DNA is TGTGCCAGCAGCTTAGGGGGACAGGGTAGTTATGGCTACACCTTC. Its translation is CASSLGGQGSYGYTF.

This clone was found once. V usage is TRBV28 and J usage is TRBJ2-3; possibly TRBD2 for D (7 bases). The CDR3 contains 15 residues. Germline CDR1 and CDR2: MDHEN and SYDVKM. Trimming removed 4 bases at V and 5 bases at J, with 16 bases between. CDR3 nucleotides: TGTGCCAGCAGTTCCTCTGCGGGGGCCAGAGATACGCAGTATTTT. This codes for CASSSSAGARDTQYF.

The chain is built from TRBV19 and TRBJ2-5, with 8 bases matching TRBD2. J lost 1 base, V lost 9 bases, and 4 bases had no gene match. The CDR3 is 13 amino acids. Germline-derived CDR1 and CDR2 are LNHDA and SQIVND (reference sequence). This CDR3 reads CARGLGSQETQYF. In DNA, the CDR3 is TGTGCCAGGGGACTAGGATCCCAAGAGACCCAGTACTTC.

About this clone itself: Sequence at one end of the junction differs from germline and may be a read error. The DNA of the CDR3 is TGTGCTAGCAGCTCCGGACAGGGAGCCGGGGAGCTGTTTTTT. Translation gives CASSSGQGAGELFF. This rearrangement joins TRBV7-7 to TRBJ2-2, with 8 bases lining up with TRBD1. This CDR3 spans 14 amino acids. Germline CDR1 is SSHAT and CDR2 is FNYEAQ (reference sequence).

This chain links TRBV27 with TRBJ1-2; a possible D gene is TRBD1 (6 bases). Germline CDR1 and CDR2: MNHEY and SMNVEV (reference sequence). This CDR3 contains 12 residues. Trimming cost V 3 bases and J 6 bases, with 8 bases left between them. CDR3 protein: CASSLGGHGYTF. The CDR3 DNA reads TGTGCCAGCAGTTTGGGGGGCCATGGCTACACCTTC.

CDR3 DNA: TGTGCCAGCAGTCGCCCCGGGGGGGGGTACAATGAGCAGTTCTTC. Translation gives CASSRPGGGYNEQFF. The V gene is TRBV6-5, the J gene TRBJ2-1; 8 bases are a match to TRBD2. There are 15 residues in the CDR3. Unmatched junction bases numbered 7, after V lost 5 bases and J lost 4 bases. Germline CDR1 reads MNHEY; CDR2 reads SVGAGI.

The rearrangement joins TRBV28 to TRBJ1-5; D unclear. V was pared by 5 bases and J by 3 bases, with 5 bases between. The CDR3 totals 12 residues. In germline, CDR1 is MDHEN, CDR2 SYDVKM. The CDR3 coding sequence is TGTGCCAGCAGTCAAATCAATCAGCCCCAGCATTTT. It yields the protein CASSQINQPQHF.

This clone was seen a single time. DNA of the CDR3: TGTGCCAGCAGGTCGTCCGATACCCAGTACTTC. Amino acid sequence: CASRSSDTQYF. The chain joins TRBV7-9 to TRBJ2-5; D unclear. The CDR3 is 11 residues long. V gave up 6 bases and J gave up 8 bases, with 10 bases separating them. Per the germline V gene, CDR1 is SEHNR and CDR2 is FQNEAQ (reference sequence). Full variable domain (remainder filled in from reference TRBV7-9 and TRBJ2-5): DTGVSQNPRHKITKRGQNVTFRCDPISEHNRLYWYRQTLGQGPEFLTYFQNEAQLEKSRLLSDRFSAERPKGSFSTLEIQRTEQGDSAMYLCASRSSDTQYFGPGTRLLVL.

The chain employs TRBV19 and TRBJ1-2; D gene uncertain. Germline V gene sequence: CDR1 LNHDA, CDR2 SQIVND (reference sequence). This CDR3 spans 15 amino acids. Trimming shortened V by 0 bases and J by 5 bases, and 13 bases separated the two germline ends. CDR3 bases: TGTGCCAGTAGTATAGATTGGGCAGCCAAATATGGCTACACCTTC. Its translation is CASSIDWAAKYGYTF.

The chain is built from TRBV9 and TRBJ1-4; D is uncertain. CDR1 SGDLS and CDR2 YYNGEE come from the germline V gene. V lost 2 bases, J lost 8 bases, and 13 bases lay in between. The CDR3 length is 14 residues. CDR3 loop: CASSVKRADEKLFF. The CDR3 region has the DNA TGTGCCAGCAGCGTTAAGAGGGCGGACGAAAAACTGTTTTTT.

This clone was counted a single time. The chain employs TRBV11-2 and TRBJ2-7, with D perhaps TRBD1 or TRBD2 (5 bases each). The CDR3 is 14 amino acids. V was clipped by 2 bases and J by 5 bases, with 13 bases between them. CDR1 and CDR2 from the germline V gene are SGHAT and FQNNGV. CDR3 in DNA: TGTGCCAGCAGCTTACGCCCGGGGCGGGACGAGCAGTACTTC. Its translation: CASSLRPGRDEQYF.

The CDR3 loop reads CASSLGGSGGETQYF. CDR3 coding DNA: TGTGCCAGCAGCTTGGGCGGCTCCGGAGGGGAGACCCAGTACTTC. V gene TRBV5-4 combines with J gene TRBJ2-5, with a weak D call TRBD2 (6 bases). The CDR3 runs to 15 residues. Per the germline V gene, CDR1 is SGHNT and CDR2 is YYREEE (reference sequence). The V end lost 0 bases, the J end lost 5 bases, and 14 bases lay between the germline ends.

With respect to this clone: The germline gene is not matched at one end of the junction; a read error may be the cause. For the CDR3, the DNA is TGCAGTGCCAGAGCGGACAATGAGCAGTTCTTC. Translation: CSARADNEQFF. The rearrangement uses TRBV20-1 and TRBJ2-1; maybe TRBD2 (5 bases). The germline V gene has CDR1 DFQATT and CDR2 SNEGSKA (reference sequence). This CDR3 has 11 residues.

The V gene is TRBV2, the J gene TRBJ2-1; D unresolved. From germline, CDR1 is SNHLY and CDR2 FYNNEI. V lost 7 bases and J lost 1, with 14 bases in between. This CDR3 has 15 residues. CDR3 DNA: TGTGCCAGCACCGTTAACGGATGGTCCTACAATGAGCAGTTCTTC. It specifies CASTVNGWSYNEQFF.

The rearrangement links TRBV7-9 to TRBJ1-1; D is undetermined. Trimming shortened V by 0 bases and J by 1 base, and 9 bases separated the two germline ends. CDR1 SEHNR and CDR2 FQNEAQ come from the germline V gene (reference sequence). This CDR3 is 15 amino acids long. The CDR3 is CASSLAWTPNTEAFF. The DNA for the CDR3 is TGTGCCAGCAGCTTAGCCTGGACCCCGAACACTGAAGCTTTCTTT.

V and J are TRBV20-1 and TRBJ2-1, with D tentatively TRBD2 (6 bases). The CDR3 is made up of 11 amino acids. In germline, CDR1 is DFQATT, CDR2 SNEGSKA (reference sequence). Trimming cost V 6 bases and J 10 bases, with 13 bases left between them. The CDR3 loop is CSAGIAGEQFF. CDR3 DNA sequence: TGCAGTGCGGGGATCGCGGGGGAGCAGTTCTTC.

The chain joins TRBV11-2 to TRBJ2-3, with D uncertain. The CDR3 runs 15 residues. The V gene lost 0 bases and the J gene lost 5 bases, with 12 bases spanning the gap. The germline V gene has CDR1 SGHAT and CDR2 FQNNGV. In DNA form, the CDR3 reads TGTGCCAGCAGCTTAGACCGAGGATTGAGAGATACGCAGTATTTT. The encoded protein is CASSLDRGLRDTQYF.

The rearrangement joins TRBV6-1 to TRBJ1-4; D may be TRBD1 (5 bases). This CDR3 is 14 amino acids long. Germline V gene sequence: CDR1 MNHNS, CDR2 SASEGT. Trimming pared 3 bases from V and 6 bases from J, leaving 11 bases between. DNA for the CDR3: TGTGCCAGCAGTGACGGGGGAGGCGATGAAAAACTGTTTTTT. The encoded protein is CASSDGGGDEKLFF.

This chain uses TRBV7-8 with TRBJ1-2; TRBD1 might be the D (5 bases). CDR3 size: 15 residues. Trimming pared 5 bases from V and 0 bases from J, leaving 13 bases between. Germline assignment: CDR1 SGHVS and CDR2 FQNEAQ. As DNA, the CDR3 is TGTGCCAGCAGCCCTCGACAGCAAGCTAACTATGGCTACACCTTC. Translating gives CASSPRQQANYGYTF. Supplemented by reference TRBV7-8 and TRBJ1-2, the full variable domain reads GAGVSQSPRYKVAKRGQDVALRCDPISGHVSLFWYQQALGQGPEFLTYFQNEAQLDKSGLPSDRFFAERPEGSVSTLKIQRTQQEDSAVYLCASSPRQQANYGYTFGSGTRLTVV.